Described below is a single T cell receptor beta chain sequence and its context. The data are from a study of T-cell memory formation after mild COVID-19. The CDR3 is 16 amino acids. CDR1 and CDR2 (germline): MNHEY, SMNVEV (reference sequence). With V trimmed by 6 bases and J by 2 bases, 9 bases remained unmatched. One entry per CDR3 protein results from TCRdb running MiXCR on the 5' RACE reads. Of approximately 560,000 distinct CDR3 sequences listed, around 16% are singletons. This clonotype was sampled from an adult woman who had mild COVID-19 (a few samples of this study predate the infection). Cell type and time point are not known. The source material was PBMCs or a T cell subset sorted from them (not recorded which). The chain recombines TRBV27 with TRBJ2-7; 11 bases fit TRBD1. CDR3 DNA: TGTGCCAGCAGGCTCACCGGGACAGGGGGGACCTACGAGCAGTACTTC. Its protein product is CASRLTGTGGTYEQYF.